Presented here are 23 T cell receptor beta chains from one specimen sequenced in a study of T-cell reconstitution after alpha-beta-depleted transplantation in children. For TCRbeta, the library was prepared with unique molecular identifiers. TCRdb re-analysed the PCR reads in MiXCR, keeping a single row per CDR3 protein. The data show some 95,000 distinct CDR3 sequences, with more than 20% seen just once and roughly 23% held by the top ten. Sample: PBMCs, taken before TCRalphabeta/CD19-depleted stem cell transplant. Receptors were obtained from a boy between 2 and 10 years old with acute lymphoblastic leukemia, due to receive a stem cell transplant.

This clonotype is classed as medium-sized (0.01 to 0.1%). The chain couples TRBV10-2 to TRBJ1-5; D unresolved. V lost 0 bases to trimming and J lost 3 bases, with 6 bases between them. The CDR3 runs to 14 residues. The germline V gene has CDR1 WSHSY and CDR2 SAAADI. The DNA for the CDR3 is TGCGCCAGCAGTGAGTCGGGCCCCAATCAGCCCCAGCATTTT. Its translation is CASSESGPNQPQHF.

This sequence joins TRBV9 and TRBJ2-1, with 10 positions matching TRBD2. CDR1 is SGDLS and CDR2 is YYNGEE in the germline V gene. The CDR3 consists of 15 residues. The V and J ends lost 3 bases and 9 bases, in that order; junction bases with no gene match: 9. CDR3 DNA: TGTGCCAGCAGCGAGCGGACTAGCGGAGCAGGTGAGCAGTTCTTC. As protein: CASSERTSGAGEQFF.

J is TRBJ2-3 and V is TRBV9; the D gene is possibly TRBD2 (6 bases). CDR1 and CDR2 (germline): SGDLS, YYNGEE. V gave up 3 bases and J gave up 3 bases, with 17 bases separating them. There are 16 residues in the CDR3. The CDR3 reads CASSATSPGVTDTQYF. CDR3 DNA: TGTGCCAGCAGCGCTACTAGCCCGGGGGTTACAGATACGCAGTATTTT.

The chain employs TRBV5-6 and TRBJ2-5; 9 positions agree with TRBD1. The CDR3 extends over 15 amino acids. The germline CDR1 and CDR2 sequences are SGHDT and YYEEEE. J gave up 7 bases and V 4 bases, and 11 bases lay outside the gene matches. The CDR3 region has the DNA TGTGCCAGCAGCACACAGGGGGCTAACCCTGGGACCCAGTACTTC. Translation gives CASSTQGANPGTQYF.

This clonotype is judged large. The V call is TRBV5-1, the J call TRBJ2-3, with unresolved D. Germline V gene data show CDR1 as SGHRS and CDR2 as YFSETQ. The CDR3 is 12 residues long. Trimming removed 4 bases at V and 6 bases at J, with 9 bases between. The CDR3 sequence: CASSGELDTQYF. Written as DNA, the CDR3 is TGCGCCAGCAGCGGAGAGCTCGATACGCAGTATTTT.

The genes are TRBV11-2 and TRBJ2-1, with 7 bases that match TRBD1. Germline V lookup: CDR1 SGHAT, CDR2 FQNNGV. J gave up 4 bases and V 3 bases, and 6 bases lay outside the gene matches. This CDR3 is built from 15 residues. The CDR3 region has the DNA TGTGCCAGCAGCTTCCGGGACAGCTTATACAATGAGCAGTTCTTC. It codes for CASSFRDSLYNEQFF.

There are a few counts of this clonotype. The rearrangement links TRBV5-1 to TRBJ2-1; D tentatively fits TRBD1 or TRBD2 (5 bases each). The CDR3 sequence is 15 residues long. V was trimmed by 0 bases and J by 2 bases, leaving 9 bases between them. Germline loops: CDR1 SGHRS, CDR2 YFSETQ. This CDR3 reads CASSLERDPYNEQFF. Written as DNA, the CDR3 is TGCGCCAGCAGCTTGGAGAGGGACCCCTACAATGAGCAGTTCTTC.

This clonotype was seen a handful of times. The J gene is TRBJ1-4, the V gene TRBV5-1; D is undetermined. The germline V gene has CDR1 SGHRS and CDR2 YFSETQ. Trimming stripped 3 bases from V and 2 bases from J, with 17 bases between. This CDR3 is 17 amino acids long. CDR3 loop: CASSYRAGIATNEKLFF. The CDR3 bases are TGCGCCAGCAGCTACCGGGCCGGAATAGCGACTAATGAAAAACTGTTTTTT.

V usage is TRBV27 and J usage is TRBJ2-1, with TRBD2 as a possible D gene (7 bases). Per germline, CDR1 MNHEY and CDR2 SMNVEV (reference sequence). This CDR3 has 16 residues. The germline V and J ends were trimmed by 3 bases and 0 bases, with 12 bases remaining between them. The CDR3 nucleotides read TGTGCCAGCAGTTTCATCGGGGGGCCCTCCTACAATGAGCAGTTCTTC. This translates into CASSFIGGPSYNEQFF.

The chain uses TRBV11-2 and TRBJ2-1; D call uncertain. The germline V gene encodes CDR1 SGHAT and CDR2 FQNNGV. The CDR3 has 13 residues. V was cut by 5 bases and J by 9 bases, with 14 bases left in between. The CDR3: CASSPGPAVEQFF. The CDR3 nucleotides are TGTGCCAGCAGCCCTGGGCCGGCGGTTGAGCAGTTCTTC.

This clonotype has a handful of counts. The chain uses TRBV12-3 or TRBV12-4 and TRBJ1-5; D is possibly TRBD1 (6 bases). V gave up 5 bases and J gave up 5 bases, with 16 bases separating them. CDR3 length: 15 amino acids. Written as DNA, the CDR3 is TGTGCCAGCAGTCCCGCAGGGGTTAGAGATCAGCCCCAGCATTTT. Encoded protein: CASSPAGVRDQPQHF.

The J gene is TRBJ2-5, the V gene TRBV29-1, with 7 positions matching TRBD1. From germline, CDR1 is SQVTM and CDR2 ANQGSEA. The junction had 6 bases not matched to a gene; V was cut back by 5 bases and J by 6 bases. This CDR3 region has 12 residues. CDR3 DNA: TGCAGCGTTCACCAGGGGGTCAAGACCCAGTACTTC. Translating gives CSVHQGVKTQYF. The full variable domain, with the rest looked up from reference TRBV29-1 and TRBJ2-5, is SAVISQKPSRDICQRGTSLTIQCQVDSQVTMMFWYRQQPGQSLTLIATANQGSEATYESGFVIDKFPISRPNLTFSTLTVSNMSPEDSSIYLCSVHQGVKTQYFGPGTRLLVL.

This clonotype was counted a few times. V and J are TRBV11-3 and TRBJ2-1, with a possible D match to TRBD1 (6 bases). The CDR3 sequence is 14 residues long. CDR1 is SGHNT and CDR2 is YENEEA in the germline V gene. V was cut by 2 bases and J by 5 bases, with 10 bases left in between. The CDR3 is CASSLPGQNNEQFF. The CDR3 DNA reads TGTGCCAGCAGCTTACCAGGACAGAACAATGAGCAGTTCTTC.

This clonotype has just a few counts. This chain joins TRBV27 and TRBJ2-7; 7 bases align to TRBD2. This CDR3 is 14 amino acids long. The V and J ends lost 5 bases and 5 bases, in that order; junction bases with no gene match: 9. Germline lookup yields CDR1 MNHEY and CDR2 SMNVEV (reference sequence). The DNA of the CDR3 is TGTGCCAGCAGTCTGACCGGGAGGACAAACGAGCAGTACTTC. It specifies CASSLTGRTNEQYF.

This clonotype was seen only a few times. The CDR3 DNA follows: TGTGCCAGCAGTGAAGTCGACAGACCACAAGAGACCCAGTACTTC. The encoded protein is CASSEVDRPQETQYF. V usage is TRBV6-1 and J usage is TRBJ2-5; possible D gene TRBD1, 5 bases. The CDR3 sequence is 15 residues long. The V end was cut by 1 base, the J end by 2 bases, with 11 bases between. The germline V gene has CDR1 MNHNS and CDR2 SASEGT.

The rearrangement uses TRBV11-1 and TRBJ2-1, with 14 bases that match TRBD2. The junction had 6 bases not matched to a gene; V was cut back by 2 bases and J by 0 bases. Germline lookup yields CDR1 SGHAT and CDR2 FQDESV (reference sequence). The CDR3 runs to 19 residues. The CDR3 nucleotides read TGTGCCAGCAGCTTACGACTAGCGGGAGGGGTGAGCTCCTACAATGAGCAGTTCTTC. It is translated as CASSLRLAGGVSSYNEQFF.

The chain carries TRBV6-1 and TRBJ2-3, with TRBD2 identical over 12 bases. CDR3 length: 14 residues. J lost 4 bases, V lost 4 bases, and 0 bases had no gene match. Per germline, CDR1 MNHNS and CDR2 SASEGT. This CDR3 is CASSGLAGADTQYF. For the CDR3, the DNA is TGTGCCAGCAGTGGACTAGCGGGAGCAGATACGCAGTATTTT.

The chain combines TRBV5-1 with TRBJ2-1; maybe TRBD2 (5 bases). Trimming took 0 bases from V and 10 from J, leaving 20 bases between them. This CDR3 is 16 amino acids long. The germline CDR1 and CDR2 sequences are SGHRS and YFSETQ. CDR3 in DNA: TGCGCCAGCAGCTTGGGAACGGAGGTCCGAATTGGAGAGCAGTTCTTC. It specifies CASSLGTEVRIGEQFF.

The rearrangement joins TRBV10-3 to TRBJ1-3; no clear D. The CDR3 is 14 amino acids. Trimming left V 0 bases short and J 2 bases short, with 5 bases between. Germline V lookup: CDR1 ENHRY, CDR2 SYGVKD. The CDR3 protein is CAISESITGNTIYF. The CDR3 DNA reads TGTGCCATCAGTGAGTCGATAACTGGAAACACCATATATTTT.

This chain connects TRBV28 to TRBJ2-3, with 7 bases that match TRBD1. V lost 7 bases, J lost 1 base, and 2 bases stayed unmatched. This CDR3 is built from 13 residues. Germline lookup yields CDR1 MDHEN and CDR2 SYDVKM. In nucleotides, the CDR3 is TGTGCCAGCACCACAGGGGGCACAGATACGCAGTATTTT. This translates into CASTTGGTDTQYF.

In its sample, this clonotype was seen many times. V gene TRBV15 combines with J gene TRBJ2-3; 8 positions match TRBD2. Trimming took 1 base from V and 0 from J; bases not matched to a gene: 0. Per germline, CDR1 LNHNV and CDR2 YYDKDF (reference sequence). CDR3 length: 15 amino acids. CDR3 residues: CATSRASGSTDTQYF. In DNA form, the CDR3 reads TGTGCCACCAGCAGAGCTAGCGGGAGCACAGATACGCAGTATTTT.

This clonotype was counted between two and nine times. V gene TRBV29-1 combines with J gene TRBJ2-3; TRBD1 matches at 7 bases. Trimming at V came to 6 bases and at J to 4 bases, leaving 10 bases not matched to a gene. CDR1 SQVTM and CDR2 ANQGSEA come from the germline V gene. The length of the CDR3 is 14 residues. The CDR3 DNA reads TGCAGCGTCGCTGTTACAGGGGAAGCAGATACGCAGTATTTT. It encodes CSVAVTGEADTQYF.

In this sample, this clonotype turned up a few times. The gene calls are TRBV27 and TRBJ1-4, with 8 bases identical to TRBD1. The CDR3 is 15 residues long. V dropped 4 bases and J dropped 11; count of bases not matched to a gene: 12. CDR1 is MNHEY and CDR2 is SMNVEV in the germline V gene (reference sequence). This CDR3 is CASSSPGQGIRKLFF. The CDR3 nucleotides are TGTGCCAGCAGTTCCCCCGGACAGGGCATAAGGAAACTGTTTTTT.